These T cell receptor beta chains were read from a single sample in a study of shared clonotypes between healthy human individuals. Some clones are missing from TCRdb's copy, which holds only in-frame ones; the method was immunoSEQ multiplex PCR. The data show some 1 million clones, around 76% seen once. Sequences were obtained from memory CD4+ T cells sorted from blood. The receptor source for this set is a man younger than 35 in good health. The CDR3 runs from the conserved cysteine through the conserved F or W. D genes are given only for firm matches. Clone size, where shown, is once, few, many, or a class for clones that have expanded.

j_call v_call d_call clone_size cdr3_aa cdr3_nt
TRBJ2-5 TRBV29-1 . . CSVDSRQETQYF TGCAGCGTTGATTCTAGACAAGAGACCCAGTACTTC
TRBJ1-2 TRBV7-2 . . CASSLKGTYGYTF TGTGCCAGCAGCTTGAAGGGGACCTATGGCTACACCTTC
TRBJ2-3 TRBV4-1 . few CASSLGWSTDTQYF TGCGCCAGCAGCCTGGGTTGGAGCACAGATACGCAGTATTTT
TRBJ1-1 TRBV10-1 TRBD1 . CASSPNRGGTEAFF TGCGCCAGCAGTCCTAACAGGGGGGGCACTGAAGCTTTCTTT
TRBJ2-4 TRBV28 . . CASSFGGRDIQYF TGTGCCAGCAGTTTTGGGGGTCGAGACATTCAGTACTTC
TRBJ1-3 TRBV9 TRBD1 . CASSAQTGSDSGNTIYF TGTGCCAGCAGCGCCCAGACAGGGTCCGACTCTGGAAACACCATATATTTT
TRBJ1-3 TRBV7-2 . . CASSTRTALGSGNTIYF TGTGCCAGCAGCACGAGGACAGCTTTAGGCTCTGGAAACACCATATATTTT
TRBJ2-1 TRBV6-5 . . CASSWGLEQFF TGTGCCAGCAGCTGGGGCCTGGAGCAGTTCTTC
TRBJ2-1 TRBV5-1 TRBD1 few CASTMGQGRSEQFF TGCGCCAGCACCATGGGACAGGGAAGAAGTGAGCAGTTCTTC
TRBJ1-6 TRBV6-6 . . CASSYTTRSPLHF TGTGCCAGCAGTTACACAACACGATCACCCCTCCACTTT
TRBJ2-1 TRBV5-1 TRBD1 . CASSSTGGKVDEQFF TGCGCCAGCAGCTCGACAGGGGGAAAGGTCGATGAGCAGTTCTTC
TRBJ1-4 TRBV20-1 . few CSASTNEKLFF TGCAGTGCTAGCACTAATGAAAAACTGTTTTTT
TRBJ1-2 TRBV12-2 . . CASRLGLEVYGYTF TGTGCAAGTCGCCTCGGACTGGAGGTCTATGGCTACACCTTC
TRBJ1-5 TRBV19 . few CASSIGTDLPQHF TGTGCCAGTAGTATAGGTACAGACCTCCCCCAGCATTTT
TRBJ2-7 TRBV7-8 . . CASSFTRSSYEQYF TGTGCCAGCAGCTTTACACGTAGCTCCTACGAGCAGTACTTC
TRBJ2-1 TRBV12-2 . . CASRLGQGGNEQFF TGTGCAAGTCGCTTAGGCCAGGGAGGCAATGAGCAGTTCTTC
TRBJ2-7 TRBV19 TRBD1 many CASSIAGQGVYEQYF TGTGCCAGTAGTATAGCAGGTCAGGGGGTCTACGAGCAGTACTTC
TRBJ1-4 TRBV4-1 . . CASSQGGVLGNEKLFF TGCGCCAGCAGCCAAGGGGGGGTTTTGGGTAATGAAAAACTGTTTTTT
TRBJ2-5 TRBV5-1 . . CASSRGSGETQYF TGCGCCAGCAGCAGGGGGTCGGGGGAGACCCAGTACTTC